The 6 T cell receptor beta chains below were found in one sample sequenced in a study of blood T cell repertoires in COVID-19. Here immunoSEQ multiplex PCR was the method, and the copy in TCRdb shows in-frame clones only, minus some. The sample consists of around 250,000 clones, 80% to 90% of them appearing once. The specimen sequenced was peripheral blood. The receptors derive from a woman aged 30 to 39 with active or convalescent COVID-19.

The CDR3 sequence is CASRGAYEQYF. For the CDR3, the DNA is TGCGCCAGCAGGGGGGCTTACGAGCAGTACTTC. The chain carries TRBV10-2 and TRBJ2-7, with TRBD1 as a possible D gene (6 bases). Trimming left V 6 bases short and J 4 bases short, with 7 bases between. The CDR3 loop spans 11 amino acids. Germline loops: CDR1 WSHSY, CDR2 SAAADI.

The chain links TRBV2 to TRBJ2-6; D is undetermined. The CDR3 is made up of 14 amino acids. Germline-derived CDR1 and CDR2 are SNHLY and FYNNEI. V dropped 9 bases and J dropped 2 bases, with 11 bases sitting between them. The CDR3 bases are TGTGCCAGTGGCCCCCGAACTGGGGCCAACGTCCTGACTTTC. It specifies CASGPRTGANVLTF.

V is TRBV19 and J is TRBJ1-2; D gene uncertain. The germline V and J ends were trimmed by 3 bases and 2 bases, with 13 bases remaining between them. This CDR3 has 15 amino acids. CDR1 and CDR2 (germline): LNHDA, SQIVND (reference sequence). The CDR3 loop is CASSMLIFVNYGYTF. As DNA, the CDR3 is TGTGCCAGTAGTATGTTAATTTTCGTGAACTATGGCTACACCTTC.

The chain employs TRBV23-1 and TRBJ2-1; 13 nucleotides line up with TRBD2. TRBV23-1 is recorded as an ORF, its role being uncertain. CDR3 size: 19 residues. The trim removed 0 bases at V and 5 bases at J, leaving 10 bases unmatched. CDR3 residues: CASSQSPKLAGGFNNEQFF. Here the CDR3 DNA reads TGCGCCAGCAGTCAATCTCCTAAACTAGCGGGGGGGTTCAACAATGAGCAGTTCTTC.

This sequence joins TRBV30 and TRBJ1-2; D ambiguous. This CDR3 has 14 residues. V lost 3 bases and J lost 2, with 13 bases in between. The germline CDR1 and CDR2 sequences are GTSNPN and SVGIG (reference sequence). Here the CDR3 reads CAWRRQATNYGYTF. The CDR3 DNA follows: TGTGCCTGGAGAAGGCAGGCAACCAACTATGGCTACACCTTC.

The chain couples TRBV6-5 to TRBJ2-1, with D tentatively TRBD1 (6 bases). Trimming pared 6 bases from V and 5 bases from J, leaving 17 bases between. Germline V lookup: CDR1 MNHEY, CDR2 SVGAGI. CDR3 length: 15 amino acids. The CDR3: CASSMGARVNNEQFF. CDR3 DNA: TGTGCCAGCAGCATGGGGGCCAGGGTAAACAATGAGCAGTTCTTC.